What follows are 21 T cell receptor beta chains derived from one specimen sequenced in a study of beta chain bispecific antibodies for T cell cancers. Either OKT3 anti-CD3 antibody or CD3/CD28 beads expanded T cells from blood mononuclear cells over roughly three days. In TCRdb, the 5' RACE reads were re-called with MiXCR into one record per CDR3 protein. The sample yields about 20,000 distinct CDR3 sequences, 2% to 2.5% seen once. Study-wide results and limits: The TRBV12-3 share of total TRBV signal fell approximately 99% after anti-TRBV12 rather than anti-CD19 exposure. Most targeted TRBV signal came from the leukemia cell line cells, not normal T cells.

These TCRs are of unknown antigen specificity. The sample here was healthy donor T cells cultured with leukemia cells, taken from a culture containing a bispecific antibody targeting TCR Vbeta12. These TCRs come from a human donor in good health. Some clones in this sample may be carry-over from other donors' samples.

This clonotype has at least ten counts. The rearrangement joins TRBV5-1 to TRBJ1-1; 7 bases agree with TRBD1. The CDR3 totals 17 residues. The germline V gene encodes CDR1 SGHRS and CDR2 YFSETQ. Trimming removed 4 bases from V and 1 base from J; junction bases left unmatched: 13. CDR3 loop: CASSTGQLTAGNTEAFF. In nucleotides, the CDR3 is TGCGCCAGCAGCACGGGACAGCTAACTGCCGGGAACACTGAAGCTTTCTTT.

This clonotype was seen at least ten times. The V and J genes are TRBV20-1 and TRBJ2-5, with TRBD2 identical over 8 bases. The junction had 6 bases not matched to a gene; V was cut back by 5 bases and J by 4 bases. Germline CDR1 reads DFQATT; CDR2 reads SNEGSKA (reference sequence). This CDR3 is built from 13 residues. As DNA, the CDR3 is TGCAGTGCTGCCGGGGGGGCAGGAGAGACCCAGTACTTC. It codes for CSAAGGAGETQYF.

This sequence joins TRBV6-1 and TRBJ2-4, with TRBD1 identical over 7 bases. Trimming took 3 bases from V and 6 from J; bases not matched to a gene: 14. The CDR3 is 17 residues long. Germline loops: CDR1 MNHNS, CDR2 SASEGT. The CDR3 coding sequence is TGTGCCAGCAGTGAGTACAGGGGCGCGGAGACAGGAAACATTCAGTACTTC. Protein product: CASSEYRGAETGNIQYF.

In this sample, this clonotype turned up many times. The chain links TRBV5-1 to TRBJ1-1; 9 positions match TRBD1. CDR3 length: 15 residues. Germline lookup yields CDR1 SGHRS and CDR2 YFSETQ. V lost 3 bases, J lost 0 bases, and 3 bases stayed unmatched. The CDR3: CASSSGTGLNTEAFF. The CDR3 DNA reads TGCGCCAGCAGCTCAGGGACAGGGTTGAACACTGAAGCTTTCTTT.

This clonotype was recorded many times. The chain joins TRBV14 to TRBJ1-3; no clear D. V was pared by 1 base and J by 2 bases, with 18 bases between. The CDR3 runs to 18 residues. Per germline, CDR1 SGHDN and CDR2 FVKESK. CDR3 protein: CASSQGSESPTPGNTIYF. Written as DNA, the CDR3 is TGTGCCAGCAGCCAAGGCAGCGAGTCCCCTACTCCTGGAAACACCATATATTTT.

In this sample, this clonotype turned up many times. The chain links TRBV19 to TRBJ2-1; TRBD2 might be the D (5 bases). Germline V gene lookup returns CDR1 LNHDA and CDR2 SQIVND (reference sequence). The CDR3 spans 14 residues. V was trimmed by 5 bases and J by 6 bases, leaving 14 bases between them. CDR3 in amino acids: CASSLTGSTNEQFF. CDR3 bases: TGTGCCAGTAGTCTAACGGGAAGCACCAATGAGCAGTTCTTC. Full variable domain (rest looked up from reference TRBV19 and TRBJ2-1): DGGITQSPKYLFRKEGQNVTLSCEQNLNHDAMYWYRQDPGQGLRLIYYSQIVNDFQKGDIAEGYSVSREKKESFPLTVTSAQKNPTAFYLCASSLTGSTNEQFFGPGTRLTVL.

This clonotype was recorded at least ten times. The chain joins TRBV5-1 to TRBJ2-7; D is uncertain. V lost 0 bases and J 3 bases, leaving 7 bases between the germline ends. The CDR3 covers 13 residues. Germline V gives CDR1 SGHRS, CDR2 YFSETQ. CDR3 sequence reads: CASSLAEDYEQYF. The CDR3 DNA is TGCGCCAGCAGCTTGGCCGAAGACTACGAGCAGTACTTC.

There are many counts of this clonotype. V and J are TRBV5-6 and TRBJ2-7, with 8 bases identical to TRBD1. The CDR3 runs to 15 residues. The ends lost 4 bases at V and 0 bases at J; junction bases unmatched: 6. Germline loops: CDR1 SGHDT, CDR2 YYEEEE. CDR3 sequence reads: CASSPGDRSSYEQYF. Here the CDR3 DNA reads TGTGCCAGCAGCCCAGGGGACAGGAGCTCCTACGAGCAGTACTTC.

This clonotype was detected many times. V gene TRBV2 combines with J gene TRBJ2-5; the D gene is possibly TRBD1 (5 bases). The CDR3 is 13 residues long. Per the germline V gene, CDR1 is SNHLY and CDR2 is FYNNEI. Trimming took 8 bases from V and 5 from J, leaving 15 bases between them. This chain's CDR3 is CASLGALGETQYF. CDR3 nucleotides: TGTGCCAGCCTTGGGGCCTTGGGGGAGACCCAGTACTTC.

The sample holds many counts of this clonotype. The chain recombines TRBV6-1 with TRBJ2-1; 9 positions agree with TRBD1. Unmatched junction bases numbered 23, after V lost 5 bases and J lost 9 bases. There are 19 residues in the CDR3. From germline, CDR1 is MNHNS and CDR2 SASEGT. This CDR3 is CASSTFRTGETSGESEQFF. In nucleotides, the CDR3 is TGTGCCAGCAGTACGTTCAGGACAGGGGAGACCTCCGGGGAGAGTGAGCAGTTCTTC.

This clonotype was counted a few times. The chain combines TRBV5-4 with TRBJ2-1, with 12 bases identical to TRBD2. Germline V gives CDR1 SGHNT, CDR2 YYREEE (reference sequence). CDR3 length: 15 amino acids. V was clipped by 1 base and J by 8 bases; unmatched bases: 4. The chain's CDR3 is CASSLRLAGGHEQFF. CDR3 nucleotide sequence: TGTGCCAGCAGCTTGAGGCTAGCGGGGGGGCATGAGCAGTTCTTC. Complete variable domain (other parts from reference TRBV5-4 and TRBJ2-1): ETGVTQSPTHLIKTRGQQVTLRCSSQSGHNTVSWYQQALGQGPQFIFQYYREEENGRGNFPPRFSGLQFPNYSSELNVNALELDDSALYLCASSLRLAGGHEQFFGPGTRLTVL.

This clonotype showed up many times. This chain links TRBV19 with TRBJ2-7; possible D gene TRBD2, 5 bases. V lost 3 bases, J lost 6 bases, and 9 bases lay in between. CDR1 is LNHDA, CDR2 SQIVND, per germline (reference sequence). CDR3 length: 12 residues. The CDR3 region is CASSIVAGEQYF. The CDR3 DNA is TGTGCCAGTAGTATCGTCGCGGGCGAGCAGTACTTC.

This clonotype occurred many times. The chain recombines TRBV7-8 with TRBJ2-7; D possibly corresponds to TRBD2 (6 bases). Germline V lookup: CDR1 SGHVS, CDR2 FQNEAQ. The CDR3 runs to 12 residues. V was pared by 3 bases and J by 7 bases, with 10 bases between. CDR3 sequence (DNA): TGTGCCAGCAGCTTCGGGGAGGAAGAGCAGTACTTC. Translation: CASSFGEEEQYF.

This clonotype appeared many times. The chain links TRBV29-1 to TRBJ2-7, with a possible D match to TRBD2 (5 bases). From germline, CDR1 is SQVTM and CDR2 ANQGSEA. There are 11 residues in the CDR3. V lost 7 bases to trimming and J lost 3 bases, with 10 bases between them. The CDR3 nucleotides read TGCAGCGCTGGGAGCGACTACGAGCAGTACTTC. This gives the protein CSAGSDYEQYF.

This clonotype was seen at least ten times. The V call is TRBV25-1, the J call TRBJ2-5; D is possibly TRBD2 (5 bases). The CDR3 has 13 residues. CDR1 MGHDK and CDR2 SYGVNS come from the germline V gene. V dropped 4 bases and J dropped 5 bases, with 11 bases sitting between them. The CDR3 nucleotides read TGTGCCAGCAGTGGAGGGATGAGGGAGACCCAGTACTTC. It yields the protein CASSGGMRETQYF.

This clonotype was recorded many times. This chain connects TRBV20-1 to TRBJ1-2, with D possibly TRBD1 on 6 matching bases. The CDR3 loop spans 13 amino acids. Germline loops: CDR1 DFQATT, CDR2 SNEGSKA (reference sequence). Trimming pared 0 bases from V and 8 bases from J, leaving 13 bases between. The CDR3 bases are TGCAGTGCTAGAGATAACGGGGGCCGGGGCTACACCTTC. Translation gives CSARDNGGRGYTF.

This clonotype was detected ten times or more. The chain has TRBV19 and TRBJ2-2, with D possibly being TRBD1 (6 bases). V dropped 10 bases and J dropped 1 base, with 10 bases sitting between them. CDR1 LNHDA and CDR2 SQIVND come from the germline V gene (reference sequence). The CDR3 length is 13 residues. CDR3 DNA sequence: TGTGCCACCCACAGGGTGAACACCGGGGAGCTGTTTTTT. This translates into CATHRVNTGELFF.

This clonotype is judged medium-sized. The chain is built from TRBV7-9 and TRBJ2-1, with a tentative D call TRBD2 (6 bases). Germline CDR1 is SEHNR and CDR2 is FQNEAQ (reference sequence). Trimming left V 8 bases short and J 8 bases short, with 16 bases between. The CDR3 runs to 13 residues. CDR3 sequence: CASGRTTVDEQFF. CDR3 coding DNA: TGTGCCAGCGGCAGGACTACGGTTGATGAGCAGTTCTTC.

Comments on this clonotype: A clone one base away is much larger, so this may be a read error. This chain links TRBV30 with TRBJ2-7; D call uncertain. V lost 3 bases and J lost 0, with 9 bases in between. Germline V gives CDR1 GTSNPN, CDR2 SVGIG (reference sequence). This CDR3 has 13 amino acids. This chain's CDR3 is CAWSHHGSYEQYF. The DNA of the CDR3 is TGTGCCTGGAGCCATCACGGCTCCTACGAGCAGTACTTC.

This clonotype showed up many times. This chain connects TRBV9 to TRBJ1-2; D may be TRBD1 (5 bases). V gave up 5 bases and J gave up 4 bases, with 12 bases separating them. Germline V gives CDR1 SGDLS, CDR2 YYNGEE. The CDR3 runs 13 residues. CDR3 bases: TGTGCCAGCAGTGAGGCTGGGGGCTATGGCTACACCTTC. Amino acid sequence: CASSEAGGYGYTF.

This clonotype has just a few counts. The rearrangement joins TRBV5-5 to TRBJ2-7; 7 bases line up with TRBD1. Looked up from germline, CDR1 is SGHKS and CDR2 is YYEKEE (reference sequence). V was clipped by 4 bases and J by 3 bases; unmatched bases: 4. This CDR3 spans 13 amino acids. CDR3 protein: CASSPGQLYEQYF. CDR3 bases: TGTGCCAGCAGCCCGGGACAGCTCTACGAGCAGTACTTC.